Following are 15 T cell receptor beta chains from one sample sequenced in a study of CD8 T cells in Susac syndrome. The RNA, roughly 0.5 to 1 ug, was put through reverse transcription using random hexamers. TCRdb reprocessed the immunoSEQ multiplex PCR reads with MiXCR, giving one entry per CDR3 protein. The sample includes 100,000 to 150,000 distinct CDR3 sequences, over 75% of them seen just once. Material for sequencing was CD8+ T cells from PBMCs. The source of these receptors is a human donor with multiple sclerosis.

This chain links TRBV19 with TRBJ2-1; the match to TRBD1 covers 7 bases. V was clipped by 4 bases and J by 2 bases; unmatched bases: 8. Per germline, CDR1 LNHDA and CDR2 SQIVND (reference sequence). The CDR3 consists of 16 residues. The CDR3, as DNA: TGTGCCAGTAGTACGACAGGGCCGGTGGCCTACAATGAGCAGTTCTTC. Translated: CASSTTGPVAYNEQFF.

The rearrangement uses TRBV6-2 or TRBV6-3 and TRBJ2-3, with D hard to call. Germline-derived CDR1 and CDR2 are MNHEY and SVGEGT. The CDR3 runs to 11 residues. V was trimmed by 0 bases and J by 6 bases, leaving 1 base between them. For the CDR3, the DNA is TGTGCCAGCAGTTACTCGGATACGCAGTATTTT. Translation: CASSYSDTQYF.

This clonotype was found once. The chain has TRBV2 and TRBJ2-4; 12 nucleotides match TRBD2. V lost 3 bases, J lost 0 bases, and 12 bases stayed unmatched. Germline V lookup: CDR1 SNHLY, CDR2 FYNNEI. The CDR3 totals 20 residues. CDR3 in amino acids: CASSELAGGPEDSAKNIQYF. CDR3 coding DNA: TGTGCCAGCAGTGAGCTAGCGGGAGGGCCGGAAGACTCAGCCAAAAACATTCAGTACTTC.

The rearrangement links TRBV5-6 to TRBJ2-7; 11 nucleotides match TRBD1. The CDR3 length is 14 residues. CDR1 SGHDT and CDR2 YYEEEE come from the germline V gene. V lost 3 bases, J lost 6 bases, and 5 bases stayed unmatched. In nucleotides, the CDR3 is TGTGCCAGCAGCTGGGACAGGGGGTTGGCCGAGCAGTACTTC. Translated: CASSWDRGLAEQYF. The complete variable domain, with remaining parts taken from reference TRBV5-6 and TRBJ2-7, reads DAGVTQSPTHLIKTRGQQVTLRCSPKSGHDTVSWYQQALGQGPQFIFQYYEEEERQRGNFPDRFSGHQFPNYSSELNVNALLLGDSALYLCASSWDRGLAEQYFGPGTRLTVT.

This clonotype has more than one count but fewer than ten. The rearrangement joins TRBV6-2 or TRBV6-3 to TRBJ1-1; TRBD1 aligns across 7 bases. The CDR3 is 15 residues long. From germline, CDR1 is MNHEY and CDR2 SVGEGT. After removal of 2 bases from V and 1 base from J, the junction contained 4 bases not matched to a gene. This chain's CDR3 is CASSYPGQTNTEAFF. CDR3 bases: TGTGCCAGCAGTTACCCGGGACAGACGAACACTGAAGCTTTCTTT.

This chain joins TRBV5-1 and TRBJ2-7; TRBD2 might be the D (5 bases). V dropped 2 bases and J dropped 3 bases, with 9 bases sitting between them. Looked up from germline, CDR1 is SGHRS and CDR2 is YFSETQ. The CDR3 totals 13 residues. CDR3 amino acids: CASSFDGGYEQYV. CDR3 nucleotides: TGCGCCAGCAGCTTCGACGGAGGCTACGAGCAGTACGTC.

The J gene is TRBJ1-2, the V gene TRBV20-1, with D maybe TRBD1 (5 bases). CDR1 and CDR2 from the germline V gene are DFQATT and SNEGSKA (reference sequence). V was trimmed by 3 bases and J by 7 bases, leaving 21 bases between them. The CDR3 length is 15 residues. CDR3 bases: TGCAGTGCTAGTTGGGTTTCGAGGAGCGGGGCTGGCTACACCTTC. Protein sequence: CSASWVSRSGAGYTF.

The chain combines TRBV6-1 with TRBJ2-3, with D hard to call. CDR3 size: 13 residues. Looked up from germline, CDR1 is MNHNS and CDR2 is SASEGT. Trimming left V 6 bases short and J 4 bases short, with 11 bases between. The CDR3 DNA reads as TGTGCCAGCAGGCTCAGATTGCCAGATACGCAGTATTTT. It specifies CASRLRLPDTQYF.

CDR3 in DNA: TGCGCCAGCAGCCAATTCCCTCTAACCGATGAGCAGTTCTTC. This sequence encodes CASSQFPLTDEQFF. The rearrangement uses TRBV4-1 and TRBJ2-1; no firm D call. V was cut by 2 bases and J by 8 bases, with 13 bases left in between. Germline CDR1 MGHRA, CDR2 YSYEKL. The CDR3 is 14 amino acids.

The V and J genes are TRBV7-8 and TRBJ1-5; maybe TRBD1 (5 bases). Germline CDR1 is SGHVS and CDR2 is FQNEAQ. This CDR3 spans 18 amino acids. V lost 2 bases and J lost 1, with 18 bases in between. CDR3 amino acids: CASSLLGSGGASNQPQHF. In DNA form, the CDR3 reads TGTGCCAGCAGCTTATTAGGTTCGGGAGGGGCAAGCAATCAGCCCCAGCATTTT.

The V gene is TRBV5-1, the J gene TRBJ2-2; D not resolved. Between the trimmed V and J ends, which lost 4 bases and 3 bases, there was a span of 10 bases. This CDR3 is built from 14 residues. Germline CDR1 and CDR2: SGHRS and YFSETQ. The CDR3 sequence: CASSARYDTGELFF. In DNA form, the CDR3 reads TGCGCCAGCAGCGCCCGCTACGACACCGGGGAGCTGTTTTTT.

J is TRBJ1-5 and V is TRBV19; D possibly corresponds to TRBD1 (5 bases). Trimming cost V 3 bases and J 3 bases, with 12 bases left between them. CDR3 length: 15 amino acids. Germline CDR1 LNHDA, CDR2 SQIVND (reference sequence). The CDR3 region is CASSIGSGSNQPQHF. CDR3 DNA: TGTGCCAGTAGTATTGGCTCAGGGTCCAATCAGCCCCAGCATTTT.

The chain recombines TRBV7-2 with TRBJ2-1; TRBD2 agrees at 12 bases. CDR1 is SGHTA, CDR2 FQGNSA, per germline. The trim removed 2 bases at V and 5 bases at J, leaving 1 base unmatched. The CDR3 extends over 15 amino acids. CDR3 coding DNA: TGTGCCAGCAGCTTAACTAGCGGGAGGCACAATGAGCAGTTCTTC. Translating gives CASSLTSGRHNEQFF.

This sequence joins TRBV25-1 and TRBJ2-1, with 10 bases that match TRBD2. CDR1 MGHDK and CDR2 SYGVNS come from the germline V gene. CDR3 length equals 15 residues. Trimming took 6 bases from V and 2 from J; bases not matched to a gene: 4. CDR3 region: CASSASGSPYNEQFF. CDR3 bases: TGTGCCAGCAGCGCTAGCGGGAGCCCCTACAATGAGCAGTTCTTC.

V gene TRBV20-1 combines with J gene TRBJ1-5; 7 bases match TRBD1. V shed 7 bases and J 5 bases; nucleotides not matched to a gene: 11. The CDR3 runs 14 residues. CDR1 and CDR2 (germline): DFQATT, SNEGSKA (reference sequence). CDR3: CSVIDRDGDQPQHF. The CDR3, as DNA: TGCAGTGTTATTGACAGGGATGGGGATCAGCCCCAGCATTTT.